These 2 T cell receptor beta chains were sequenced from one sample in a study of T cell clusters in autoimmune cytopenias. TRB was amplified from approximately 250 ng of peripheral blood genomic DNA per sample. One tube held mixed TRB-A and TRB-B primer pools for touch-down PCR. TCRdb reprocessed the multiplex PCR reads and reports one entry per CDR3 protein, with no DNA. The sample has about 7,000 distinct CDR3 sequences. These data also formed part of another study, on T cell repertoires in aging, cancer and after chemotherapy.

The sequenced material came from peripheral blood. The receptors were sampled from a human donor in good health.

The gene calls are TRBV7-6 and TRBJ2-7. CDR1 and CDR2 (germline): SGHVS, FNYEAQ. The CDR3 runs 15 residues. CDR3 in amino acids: CASSPTPKPSYEQYF.

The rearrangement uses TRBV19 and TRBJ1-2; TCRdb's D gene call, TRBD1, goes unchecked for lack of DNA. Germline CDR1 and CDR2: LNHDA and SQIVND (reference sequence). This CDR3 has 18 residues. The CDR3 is CASSPLERVQTVTYGYTF.